This is a list of T cell receptor beta chains from one sample in a study of T cell repertoires in cytomegalovirus infection. A single record per CDR3 protein comes from TCRdb applying MiXCR to the reads. This table has almost 550,000 distinct CDR3 sequences, 16% appearing once. The sample consisted of CD8+ T cells from PBMCs. Receptors originate from a human donor in good health (CMV status not recorded). Some clones in this sample may be carry-over from other donors' samples. The CDR3 runs from the conserved cysteine through the conserved F or W. The D gene is left open where the match is weak. For some rows the clone size is stated as once, few or many, or as a class when expanded; others skip it.

TGTGCCAGCAGTGAACCAGGGCGTCCCACCATATATTTT | CASSEPGRPTIYF | TRBV12-3/TRBV12-4 | . | . | TRBJ1-3
TGCGCCAGCAGCCAAGGACTAGCGAACGCAGATACGCAGTATTTT | CASSQGLANADTQYF | TRBV4-1 | TRBD2 | few | TRBJ2-3
TGTGCCACCAGCCTTGGGATAGGGGGATCCTACAATGAGCAGTTCTTC | CATSLGIGGSYNEQFF | TRBV15 | . | few | TRBJ2-1
TGCAGCGTTGGGGGACTAGCGGCAAGCTCCTACAATGAGCAGTTCTTC | CSVGGLAASSYNEQFF | TRBV29-1 | TRBD2 | many | TRBJ2-1
TGTGCCAGCACCAACAGGGCCCCTAACACCGGGGAGCTGTTTTTT | CASTNRAPNTGELFF | TRBV2 | . | . | TRBJ2-2
TGTGCCAGCATCCAGGGGGGCTCTAACTATGGCTACACCTTC | CASIQGGSNYGYTF | TRBV7-2 | TRBD1 | many | TRBJ1-2
TGTGCCACCAGCATTTTCGACGTTAGCTCTGGAAACACCATATATTTT | CATSIFDVSSGNTIYF | TRBV15 | . | . | TRBJ1-3
TGTGCCAGCAGCACAACCGGGACCCCCACTGAAGCTTTCTTT | CASSTTGTPTEAFF | TRBV9 | . | . | TRBJ1-1
TGTGCCAGCAGTTGGATGCCCCTCGACTACAATGAGCAGTTCTTC | CASSWMPLDYNEQFF | TRBV12-3/TRBV12-4 | . | few | TRBJ2-1
TGTGCCACCAGCCCCCCAGGCCTCAATCAGCCCCAGCATTTT | CATSPPGLNQPQHF | TRBV24-1 | . | few | TRBJ1-5
TGTGCTAGTGGTTTGGACCACTCTGGGGCCAACGTCCTGACTTTC | CASGLDHSGANVLTF | TRBV12-5 | . | many | TRBJ2-6
TGTGCCAGCAGCCCGGGGCCCGGTTACGAGCAGTACTTC | CASSPGPGYEQYF | TRBV7-2 | . | many | TRBJ2-7
TGTGCCAGCAGCTTGTTCCCGCAGGAGGCCAAAAACATTCAGTACTTC | CASSLFPQEAKNIQYF | TRBV5-5 | . | . | TRBJ2-4
TGTGCCACCAGCAGAGAACTAGTCGTGACCAAAAATGAGCAGTTCTTC | CATSRELVVTKNEQFF | TRBV15 | . | . | TRBJ2-1
TGTGCCAGCAGCCAAGATCGGGACGGGCGAGAAGAGACCCAGTACTTC | CASSQDRDGREETQYF | TRBV3-1 | . | . | TRBJ2-5
TGTGCCAGCAGCCAAGATTTAGCCCCGGAGAACACCGGGGAGCTGTTTTTT | CASSQDLAPENTGELFF | TRBV4-2 | . | few | TRBJ2-2
TGTGCCAGCAGTACCGGGACTAGCGGGGGGGCCGGAACGCAGTATTTT | CASSTGTSGGAGTQYF | TRBV6-5 | TRBD2 | few | TRBJ2-3
TGTGCCAGCAGCTCTCCCGGGACTAGCGTTTTCTACAATGAGCAGTTCTTC | CASSSPGTSVFYNEQFF | TRBV5-4 | TRBD2 | few | TRBJ2-1
TGCGCCAGCAGTGATAAGGGGTTCCAAGAGACCCAGTACTTC | CASSDKGFQETQYF | TRBV10-1 | . | . | TRBJ2-5
TGTGCCAGCAGCTTGGGGACAGGGATACTCTATGGCTACACCTTC | CASSLGTGILYGYTF | TRBV11-2 | TRBD1 | many | TRBJ1-2
TGCGCCAGCAGCTTAAGGGGGCAAAATGAAGCTTTCTTT | CASSLRGQNEAFF | TRBV5-1 | TRBD1 | few | TRBJ1-1
TGTGCCAGCAGTTTCAGGAATAGCAATCAGCCCCAGCATTTT | CASSFRNSNQPQHF | TRBV27 | . | few | TRBJ1-5
TGTGCCAGCAGCTTAGGCGGGACACCTGCCTACGAGCAGTACTTC | CASSLGGTPAYEQYF | TRBV7-8 | . | . | TRBJ2-7
TGCAGCGGCGACTCGGACAGGGTGGGTCAGCCCCAGCATTTT | CSGDSDRVGQPQHF | TRBV29-1 | TRBD1 | . | TRBJ1-5
TGTGCCAGCAGCCCCGGGGCAGGTCTTATGAACACTGAAGCTTTCTTT | CASSPGAGLMNTEAFF | TRBV9 | . | . | TRBJ1-1
TGTGCCAGCAGTTACTCGACTCGCGGCAAAAACATTCAGTACTTC | CASSYSTRGKNIQYF | TRBV6-6 | . | many | TRBJ2-4
TGTGCCAGCAGTTTATGGGTAGCGGGAGTGACAGATACGCAGTATTTT | CASSLWVAGVTDTQYF | TRBV28 | TRBD2 | . | TRBJ2-3
TGTGCCAGTAGTATAGGGAGGACAGGGGGATTCATCGCTGAAGCTTTCTTT | CASSIGRTGGFIAEAFF | TRBV19 | TRBD1 | many | TRBJ1-1
TGTGCCAGCAGCTTAGAAGCGGCTAACTATGGCTACACCTTC | CASSLEAANYGYTF | TRBV7-9 | . | many | TRBJ1-2
TGTGCCAGCAGTTTGTGGACTAGCGGGAACGGAATAGATACGCAGTATTTT | CASSLWTSGNGIDTQYF | TRBV27 | TRBD2 | few | TRBJ2-3
TGTGCCAGCAGCTACGACCGGTCCTACGAGCAGTACTTC | CASSYDRSYEQYF | TRBV7-9 | . | few | TRBJ2-7
TGTGCCAGCAGCTTAGTACAGATGTACAATGAGCAGTTCTTC | CASSLVQMYNEQFF | TRBV7-9 | . | many | TRBJ2-1
TGTGCCAGCAGTTTTGAAGAGACCGAGTACTTC | CASSFEETEYF | TRBV27 | . | . | TRBJ2-5
TGTGCCAGCAGTGAAGGAGGGGAGGCTTCCTACGAGCAGTACTTC | CASSEGGEASYEQYF | TRBV25-1 | . | few | TRBJ2-7
TGTGCCAGCAGTTTGACTAGCGGGAGGTCTGAGCAGTTCTTC | CASSLTSGRSEQFF | TRBV13 | TRBD2 | . | TRBJ2-1
TGTGCCAGCAGCCAAGTTTTTGCGGGAGGGCCCACCTACAATGAGCAGTTCTTC | CASSQVFAGGPTYNEQFF | TRBV3-1 | TRBD2 | . | TRBJ2-1
TGTGCCAGCAGTTTGGACAGGGCCCAAGAGACCCAGTACTTC | CASSLDRAQETQYF | TRBV7-9 | TRBD1 | many | TRBJ2-5
TGTGCTGTGGCGGACAGCCTCAATGAGCAGTTCTTC | CAVADSLNEQFF | TRBV27 | . | few | TRBJ2-1
TGTGCCAGCAGCTTAGAGGCAGAGGGCACCATATATTTT | CASSLEAEGTIYF | TRBV7-9 | . | many | TRBJ1-3
TGTGCCAGCAGTGGGCCCCGGACTTCCACAGATACGCAGTATTTT | CASSGPRTSTDTQYF | TRBV12-3/TRBV12-4 | . | many | TRBJ2-3
TGTGCCATCAGTGAGGGGGCTAGCGGGAGAGCGGCAGATACGCAGTATTTT | CAISEGASGRAADTQYF | TRBV10-3 | TRBD2 | . | TRBJ2-3